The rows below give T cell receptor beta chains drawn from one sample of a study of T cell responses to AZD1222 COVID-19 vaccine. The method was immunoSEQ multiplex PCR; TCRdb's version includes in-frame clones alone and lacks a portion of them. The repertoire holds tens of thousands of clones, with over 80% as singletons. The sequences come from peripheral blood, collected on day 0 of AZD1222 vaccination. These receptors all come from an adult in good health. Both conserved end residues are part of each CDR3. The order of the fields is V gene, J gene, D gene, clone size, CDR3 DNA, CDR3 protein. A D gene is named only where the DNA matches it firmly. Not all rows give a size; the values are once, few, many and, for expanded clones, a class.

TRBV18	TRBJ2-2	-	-	TGTGCCAGCTCACCACCGTCATTCACCGGGGAGCTGTTTTTT	CASSPPSFTGELFF
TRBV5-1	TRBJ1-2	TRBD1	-	TGCGCCAGCAGCCCAGGGACAGGTCCCCCAGGCTACACCTTC	CASSPGTGPPGYTF
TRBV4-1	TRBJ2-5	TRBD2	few	TGCGCCAGCAGCCAAGATTCCCTTAGACTAGCGGGGACAGGAGAGACCCAGTACTTC	CASSQDSLRLAGTGETQYF
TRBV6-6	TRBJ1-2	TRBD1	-	TGTGCCAGCATTCTCGGACAGGGCCATGGCTACACCTTC	CASILGQGHGYTF
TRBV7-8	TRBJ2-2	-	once	TGTGCCAGCAATAAGCTGGATATTCTCGGGGAGCTGTTTTTT	CASNKLDILGELFF
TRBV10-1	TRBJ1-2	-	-	TGCGCCAGCAGTCCCGACAGATCCTATGGCTACACCTTC	CASSPDRSYGYTF
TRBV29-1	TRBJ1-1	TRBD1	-	TGCAGCGTTGGAGGGGGGACAGCCGACCGGTTTATGCCTGAAGCTTTCTTT	CSVGGGTADRFMPEAFF
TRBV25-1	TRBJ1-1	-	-	TGTGCCAGCCGGGGGCAGTCGAACACTGAAGCTTTCTTT	CASRGQSNTEAFF
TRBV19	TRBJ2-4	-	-	TGTGCCAGTAGTCTCGGACAGAGCAAAAACATTCAGTACTTC	CASSLGQSKNIQYF
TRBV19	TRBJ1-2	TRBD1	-	TGTGCCAGTGGGGACAGGGGGCGTAATGGCTACACCTTC	CASGDRGRNGYTF
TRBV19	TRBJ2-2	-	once	TGTGCCAGTAGTAGAAGGTCAGGATACACCGGGGAGCTGTTTTTT	CASSRRSGYTGELFF
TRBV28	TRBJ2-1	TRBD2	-	TGTGCCAGCAGTCCCGCGGGACTAGCGGGGGGGATAAATGAGCAGTTCTTC	CASSPAGLAGGINEQFF
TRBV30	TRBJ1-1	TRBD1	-	TGTGCCTGGACCGTACAGGGGGGGACTGAAGCTTTCTTT	CAWTVQGGTEAFF
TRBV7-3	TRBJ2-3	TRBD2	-	TGTGCCAGCAGCTTAAGTAGCGGGGGCCGCACAGATACGCAGTATTTT	CASSLSSGGRTDTQYF
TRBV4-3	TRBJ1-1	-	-	TGCGCCAGCAGCCAGATCCAGTCGGGTCGGCAGAACACTGAAGCTTTCTTT	CASSQIQSGRQNTEAFF
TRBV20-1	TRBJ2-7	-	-	TGCAGTGCTAGTAGAGGGGTATTGGGCGAGCAGTACTTC	CSASRGVLGEQYF
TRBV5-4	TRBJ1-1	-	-	TGTGCCAGCAGCTTCGGAGCGAACACTGAAGCTTTCTTT	CASSFGANTEAFF
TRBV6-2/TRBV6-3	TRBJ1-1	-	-	TGTGCCAGCAGTACCGGGGCGAGCACTGAAGCTTTCTTT	CASSTGASTEAFF
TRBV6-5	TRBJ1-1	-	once	TGTGCCAGCACCCGGGGTATGAACACTGAAGCTTTCTTT	CASTRGMNTEAFF
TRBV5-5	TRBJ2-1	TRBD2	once	TGTGCCAGCAGCCCTTCTATAGCGGGGGGACACAATGAGCAGTTCTTC	CASSPSIAGGHNEQFF
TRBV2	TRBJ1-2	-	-	TGTGCCAGCAGTGAAGTGGGCAGTATTATTTATGGCTACACCTTC	CASSEVGSIIYGYTF
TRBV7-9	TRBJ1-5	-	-	TGTGCCAGCAGTCGGGGGACCTCTAGCAATCAGCCCCAGCATTTT	CASSRGTSSNQPQHF
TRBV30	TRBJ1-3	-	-	TGTGCCTGGAGTTTAATAGGTGCTTCTGGAAACACCATATATTTT	CAWSLIGASGNTIYF
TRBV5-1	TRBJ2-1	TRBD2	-	TGCGCCAGCAGCCACTACCTTAGCGGGGGGGCGGGCAATGAGCAGTTCTTC	CASSHYLSGGAGNEQFF
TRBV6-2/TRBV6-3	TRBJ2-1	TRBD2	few	TGTGCCAGCAGTTATGTGGTATCTAGCGGGGGGGCGGACTACAATGAGCAGTTCTTC	CASSYVVSSGGADYNEQFF
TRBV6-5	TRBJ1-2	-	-	TGTGCCAGCAGTCCCAGAGATAGGGCCTATGGCTACACCTTC	CASSPRDRAYGYTF
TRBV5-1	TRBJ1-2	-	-	TGCGCCAGCAGCTTCGCCAGACTAGAAAACTATGGCTACACCTTC	CASSFARLENYGYTF
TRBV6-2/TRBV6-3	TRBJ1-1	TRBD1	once	TGTGCCAGCAGTTACCTGGGACAGGGATTGACTGAAGCTTTCTTT	CASSYLGQGLTEAFF
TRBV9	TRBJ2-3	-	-	TGTGCCAGCAGCGGGCCTAGCTTGACAGATACGCAGTATTTT	CASSGPSLTDTQYF
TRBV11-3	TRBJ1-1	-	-	TGTGCCAGCAGCACCGGGAACACTGAAGCTTTCTTT	CASSTGNTEAFF
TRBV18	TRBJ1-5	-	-	TGTGCCAGCTCCCAGGGCGTCCCTGATAATCAGCCCCAGCATTTT	CASSQGVPDNQPQHF
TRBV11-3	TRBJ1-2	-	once	TGTGCCAGCAGCAACCGATCCCCAAGTAACTATGGCTACACCTTC	CASSNRSPSNYGYTF
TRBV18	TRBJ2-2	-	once	TGTGCCAGCTCACCTTCGGCGGTAGAGAACACCGGGGAGCTGTTTTTT	CASSPSAVENTGELFF
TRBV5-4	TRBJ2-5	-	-	TGTGCCAGCAGCTTGAGGGGGCGGGGGCAAGAGACCCAGTACTTC	CASSLRGRGQETQYF
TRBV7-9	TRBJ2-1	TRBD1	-	TGTGCCAGCAGCCGACTAGGACAGGGCAATGAGCAGTTCTTC	CASSRLGQGNEQFF
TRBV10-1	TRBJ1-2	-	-	TGCGCCAGCAGTGTAACACTCTCGAATGGCTACACCTTC	CASSVTLSNGYTF
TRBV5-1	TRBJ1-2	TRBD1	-	TGCGCCAGCAGCGCCTCCGGGACAGGGGGCGTCTATGGCTACACCTTC	CASSASGTGGVYGYTF
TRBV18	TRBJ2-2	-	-	TGTGCCAGCTCACCTCGGAACACCGGGGAGCTGTTTTTT	CASSPRNTGELFF
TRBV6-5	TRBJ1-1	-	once	TGTGCCAGCAGTTACTCGACCAGGGGTGGCACTGAAGCTTTCTTT	CASSYSTRGGTEAFF
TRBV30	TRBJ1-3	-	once	TGTGCCTGGAGTGTAACCAGTGGAAACACCATATATTTT	CAWSVTSGNTIYF
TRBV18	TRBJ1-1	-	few	TGTGCCAGCTCACCGTTCCGGGACGCGAACACTGAAGCTTTCTTT	CASSPFRDANTEAFF
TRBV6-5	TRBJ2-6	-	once	TGTGCCAGCAGAAGGAGCTCTGGGGCCAACGTCCTGACTTTC	CASRRSSGANVLTF
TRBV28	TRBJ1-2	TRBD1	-	TGTGCCAGCAGGACAGGGCCCCGTTTGCTCGGCTACACCTTC	CASRTGPRLLGYTF
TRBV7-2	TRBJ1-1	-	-	TGTGCCAGCAGCCTTCGACAGGCATTAAACACTGAAGCTTTCTTT	CASSLRQALNTEAFF
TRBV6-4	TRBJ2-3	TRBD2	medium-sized	TGTGCCAGCAGTGGGACTAGCGGGGGCACAGATACGCAGTATTTT	CASSGTSGGTDTQYF
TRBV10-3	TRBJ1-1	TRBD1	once	TGTGCCATCAGTGAGTCGAAGGGGGCTATGAACACTGAAGCTTTCTTT	CAISESKGAMNTEAFF
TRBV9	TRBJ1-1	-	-	TGTGCCAGCAGCTTATACTCAGAGGGTGGGAGAACTGAAGCTTTCTTT	CASSLYSEGGRTEAFF
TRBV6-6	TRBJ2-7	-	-	TGTGCCAGCTCGCGGCGGAACCCGCCCTCCTACGAGCAGTACTTC	CASSRRNPPSYEQYF
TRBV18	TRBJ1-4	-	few	TGTGCCAGCTCACCCGTGCGAGGTGAAAAACTGTTTTTT	CASSPVRGEKLFF
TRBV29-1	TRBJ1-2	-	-	TGCAGCGTTGAAGGCAGCCCTAACTATGGCTACACCTTC	CSVEGSPNYGYTF
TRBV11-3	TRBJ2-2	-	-	TGTGCCAGCAGCTCCCCTCTTGCCGGGGAGCTGTTTTTT	CASSSPLAGELFF
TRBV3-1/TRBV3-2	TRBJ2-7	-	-	TGTGCCAGCAGCCAAGAAATCTTGCCGGACGAGCAGTACTTC	CASSQEILPDEQYF
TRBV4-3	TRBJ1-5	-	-	TGCGCCAGCAGCCAAGACAGGGACCCCAACCAGCCCCAGCATTTT	CASSQDRDPNQPQHF